A single sample is the source of the 13 T cell receptor beta chains below, sequenced in a study of radiotherapy plus CTLA-4 blockade in lung cancer. Measured with immunoSEQ multiplex PCR; TCRdb has only the in-frame clones, and not every one. Of roughly 86,000 clones detected, around 83% appear once; the ten largest clones hold under 0.85%. The specimen comprised peripheral blood, sampled from a patient treated with radiotherapy plus ipilimumab. The receptors originated from a human donor with non-small cell lung cancer who had stable disease on radiotherapy plus ipilimumab.

This chain joins TRBV2 and TRBJ1-1; D is uncertain. The germline V gene encodes CDR1 SNHLY and CDR2 FYNNEI. The CDR3 has 17 amino acids. Trimming removed 8 bases from V and 0 bases from J, with 22 bases in between. The CDR3 coding sequence is TGTGCCAGCTTCCCAGGTTCCTCCGAGTTTATGAACACTGAAGCTTTCTTT. The encoded protein is CASFPGSSEFMNTEAFF.

The chain combines TRBV30 with TRBJ1-5; D uncertain. Germline lookup yields CDR1 GTSNPN and CDR2 SVGIG (reference sequence). V was trimmed by 4 bases and J by 6 bases, leaving 13 bases between them. CDR3 size: 13 residues. The CDR3 DNA reads as TGTGCCTGGATGGACCCTAACGGTCAGCCCCAGCATTTT. Translation gives CAWMDPNGQPQHF. The full variable domain, with the rest looked up from reference TRBV30 and TRBJ1-5, is SQTIHQWPATLVQPVGSPLSLECTVEGTSNPNLYWYRQAAGRGLQLLFYSVGIGQISSEVPQNLSASRPQDRQFILSSKKLLLSDSGFYLCAWMDPNGQPQHFGDGTRLSIL.

Here the CDR3 reads CASSLAPGAREQYF. The DNA of the CDR3 is TGCGCCAGCAGCTTGGCCCCAGGGGCGCGTGAGCAGTACTTC. The chain is built from TRBV5-1 and TRBJ2-7, with a weak D call TRBD1 (6 bases). The CDR3 runs 14 residues. Trimming took 0 bases from V and 7 from J, leaving 14 bases between them. Germline V lookup: CDR1 SGHRS, CDR2 YFSETQ. The full variable domain, rest sourced from reference TRBV5-1 and TRBJ2-7, is KAGVTQTPRYLIKTRGQQVTLSCSPISGHRSVSWYQQTPGQGLQFLFEYFSETQRNKGNFPGRFSGRQFSNSRSEMNVSTLELGDSALYLCASSLAPGAREQYFGPGTRLTVT.

The genes are TRBV19 and TRBJ1-6; TRBD1 is a possible D gene (5 bases). The CDR3 extends over 16 amino acids. Deletions cut 5 bases from V and 11 bases from J, with 22 bases between. Germline CDR1 and CDR2: LNHDA and SQIVND (reference sequence). CDR3 protein: CASSDLLGVQYTPLHF. CDR3 nucleotides: TGTGCCAGTAGTGACCTCTTGGGGGTCCAATATACACCCCTCCACTTT.

The V and J genes are TRBV7-9 and TRBJ2-5; TRBD2 aligns across 12 bases. V gave up 5 bases and J gave up 0 bases; unmatched junction bases: 10. From germline, CDR1 is SEHNR and CDR2 FQNEAQ (reference sequence). The CDR3 sequence is 18 residues long. The CDR3 DNA reads TGTGCCAGCAGCCAACCAGGACTAGCGGGGAACAACCAAGAGACCCAGTACTTC. Amino acid sequence: CASSQPGLAGNNQETQYF.

The chain is built from TRBV28 and TRBJ1-5, with D tentatively TRBD1 (5 bases). The CDR3 totals 17 residues. CDR1 is MDHEN and CDR2 is SYDVKM in the germline V gene. V was cut by 5 bases and J by 3 bases, with 20 bases left in between. CDR3 protein: CASSLKLGTGLNQPQHF. CDR3 bases: TGTGCCAGCAGTCTTAAATTGGGGACTGGTCTCAATCAGCCCCAGCATTTT.

This clone was detected only a few times. This chain joins TRBV2 and TRBJ2-7; 11 positions agree with TRBD1. V lost 7 bases and J lost 6; bases outside the gene matches: 5. Germline V lookup: CDR1 SNHLY, CDR2 FYNNEI. The CDR3 loop spans 13 amino acids. Here the CDR3 DNA reads TGTGCCAGCATGGACAGGGGGCGCTTCGAGCAGTACTTC. It codes for CASMDRGRFEQYF.

V usage is TRBV2 and J usage is TRBJ2-1; D is possibly TRBD2 (5 bases). V was trimmed by 0 bases and J by 15 bases, leaving 12 bases between them. Germline V lookup: CDR1 SNHLY, CDR2 FYNNEI. The CDR3 is 12 amino acids. The CDR3 reads CASSEARAGTFF. The CDR3 region has the DNA TGTGCCAGCAGTGAAGCGCGGGCAGGAACGTTCTTC. Together with reference TRBV2 and TRBJ2-1, the CDR3 gives the full variable domain: EPEVTQTPSHQVTQMGQEVILRCVPISNHLYFYWYRQILGQKVEFLVSFYNNEISEKSEIFDDQFSVERPDGSNFTLKIRSTKLEDSAMYFCASSEARAGTFFGPGTRLTVL.

The rearrangement uses TRBV4-2 and TRBJ2-5, with 15 bases fitting TRBD2. V shed 3 bases, J shed 5 bases, and the junction held 4 bases outside the gene matches. The CDR3 spans 16 residues. The germline V gene encodes CDR1 LGHNA and CDR2 YNFKEQ. The CDR3 DNA reads TGTGCCAGCAGCCAGGGACTAGCGGGGGGTGAGGAGACCCAGTACTTC. Amino acid sequence: CASSQGLAGGEETQYF.

The chain uses TRBV7-7 and TRBJ2-2; 10 bases map to TRBD1. V shed 4 bases, J shed 6 bases, and the junction held 2 bases outside the gene matches. The CDR3 is made up of 14 amino acids. Germline loops: CDR1 SSHAT, CDR2 FNYEAQ (reference sequence). The CDR3 DNA sequence: TGTGCCAGCAGCTCCGGGACAGGGGCCGGGGAGCTGTTTTTT. Translating gives CASSSGTGAGELFF.

To note about this clone: Relative to the germline gene, one junction end is altered; a read error may explain this. The V call is TRBV7-7, the J call TRBJ2-5; 9 bases are shared with TRBD1. The length of the CDR3 is 14 residues. Germline loops: CDR1 SSHAT, CDR2 FNYEAQ (reference sequence). This CDR3 is CASSQDRGGETQYF. The DNA of the CDR3 is TGTGCTAGCAGCCAAGACAGGGGGGGAGAGACCCAGTACTTC.

The gene calls are TRBV27 and TRBJ2-1; unclear D gene. The CDR3 spans 13 residues. V was pared by 2 bases and J by 3 bases, with 5 bases between. Germline V gene lookup returns CDR1 MNHEY and CDR2 SMNVEV (reference sequence). The CDR3 bases are TGTGCCAGCAGTTTAAGGAGCTACAATGAGCAGTTCTTC. Translated: CASSLRSYNEQFF.

This clone appeared a few times. The chain uses TRBV9 and TRBJ2-3; D gene ambiguous. Germline V gives CDR1 SGDLS, CDR2 YYNGEE. V gave up 2 bases and J gave up 1 base, with 11 bases separating them. This CDR3 has 15 residues. The CDR3 DNA follows: TGTGCCAGCAGCGTGGACCATCTGGGCACAGATACGCAGTATTTT. This encodes CASSVDHLGTDTQYF. Based on the CDR3 plus reference TRBV9 and TRBJ2-3, the full variable domain is DSGVTQTPKHLITATGQRVTLRCSPRSGDLSVYWYQQSLDQGLQFLIQYYNGEERAKGNILERFSAQQFPDLHSELNLSSLELGDSALYFCASSVDHLGTDTQYFGPGTRLTVL.